This T cell receptor (beta chain) was retrieved from a study of control samples from healthy donors and cancer patients. Profiling relied on immunoSEQ multiplex PCR, and the TCRdb table lists in-frame clones only, not all of them. The sample records fewer than 200,000 clones, 88% being singletons. The CDR3 has 15 amino acids. The trim removed 1 base at V and 3 bases at J, leaving 5 bases unmatched. Germline V gene lookup returns CDR1 LNHDA and CDR2 SQIVND (reference sequence). Sequenced input: blood. The gene calls are TRBV19 and TRBJ2-7; TRBD2 agrees at 8 bases. The sequence was obtained from a woman aged 30 to 39 in good health. For the CDR3, the DNA is TGTGCCAGTAGTATAGGAGGTAGCGGGAACTACGAGCAGTACTTC. Its translation is CASSIGGSGNYEQYF.